Listed here is a single T cell receptor beta chain. These data belong to a study of blood T cell repertoires in COVID-19. CDR1 MDHEN and CDR2 SYDVKM come from the germline V gene. The CDR3 runs 11 residues. Trimming stripped 3 bases from V and 9 bases from J, with 6 bases between. Authors' data handling: The authors estimated nucleated cell counts from reference gene primer amplification. Here immunoSEQ multiplex PCR was the method, and the copy in TCRdb shows in-frame clones only, minus some. For V, J and clone size, that table is used; D and trimming come from the DNA. This sample has roughly 100,000 clones, with 87% found just once.

This rearrangement joins TRBV28 to TRBJ2-1; D may be TRBD1 (5 bases). The sequencing sample was made of peripheral blood. The clonotype was recovered from a man between 45 and 60 years old with acute or convalescent COVID-19. DNA of the CDR3: TGTGCCAGCAGTTTCCAGGGTGAGCAGTTCTTC. This codes for CASSFQGEQFF.